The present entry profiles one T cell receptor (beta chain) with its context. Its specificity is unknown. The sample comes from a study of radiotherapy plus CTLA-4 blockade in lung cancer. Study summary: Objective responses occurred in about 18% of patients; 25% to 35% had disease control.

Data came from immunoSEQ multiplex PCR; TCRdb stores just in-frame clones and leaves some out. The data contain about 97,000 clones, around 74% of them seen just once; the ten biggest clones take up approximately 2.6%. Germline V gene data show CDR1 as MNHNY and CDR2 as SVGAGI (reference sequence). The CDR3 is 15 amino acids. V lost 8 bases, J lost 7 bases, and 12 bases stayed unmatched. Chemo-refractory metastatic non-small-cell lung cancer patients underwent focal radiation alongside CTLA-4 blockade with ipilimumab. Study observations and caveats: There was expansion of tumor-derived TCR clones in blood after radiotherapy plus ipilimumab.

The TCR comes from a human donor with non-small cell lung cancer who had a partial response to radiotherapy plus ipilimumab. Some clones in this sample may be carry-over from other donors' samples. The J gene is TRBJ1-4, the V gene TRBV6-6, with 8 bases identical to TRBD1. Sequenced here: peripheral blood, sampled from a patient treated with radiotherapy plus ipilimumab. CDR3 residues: CASWGARGLGEKLFF. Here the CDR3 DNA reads TGTGCCAGCTGGGGTGCCAGGGGGCTGGGTGAAAAACTGTTTTTT.